A selection of T cell receptor beta chains follows, all from one sample in a study of beta chain features in type 1 diabetes. This table comes from immunoSEQ multiplex PCR, and its TCRdb copy is limited to in-frame clones, with some not included. This table holds approximately 380,000 clones, more than 12% found once. Sequenced: naive CD4+ T cells from blood. The receptor source for this set is a woman aged 18 to 35 in good health. Both conserved end residues are trimmed from each CDR3.

j_call: TRBJ2-7
cdr3_length: 11
v_call: TRBV25-1
cdr3_aa: ASSEYPAYEQY

j_call: TRBJ2-3
cdr3_length: 11
v_call: TRBV29-1
cdr3_aa: SVRTSGGDTQY

j_call: TRBJ2-1
cdr3_length: 14
v_call: TRBV15
cdr3_aa: ATSLDLAGAYNEQF

j_call: TRBJ2-7
cdr3_length: 10
v_call: TRBV6-5
cdr3_aa: ASSSFPYEQY

j_call: TRBJ1-4
cdr3_length: 11
v_call: TRBV28
cdr3_aa: ATRQGGGEKLF

j_call: TRBJ1-2
cdr3_length: 12
v_call: TRBV19
cdr3_aa: ATIAAEVKRCDT

j_call: TRBJ1-4
cdr3_length: 14
v_call: TRBV4-1
cdr3_aa: ASTQKGGVLNEKLF

j_call: TRBJ2-3
cdr3_length: 15
v_call: TRBV5-4
cdr3_aa: ASGTPSLNPNTDTQY

j_call: TRBJ2-2
cdr3_length: 15
v_call: TRBV4-3
cdr3_aa: ASSQDRAGRKTGELF

j_call: TRBJ2-7
cdr3_length: 15
v_call: TRBV2
cdr3_aa: ASSEFLGTGGTYEQY

j_call: TRBJ2-5
cdr3_length: 13
v_call: TRBV18
cdr3_aa: ASSRTSGRQETQY

j_call: TRBJ1-2
cdr3_length: 11
v_call: TRBV23-1
cdr3_aa: AVYPGQIYGYT

j_call: TRBJ2-1
cdr3_length: 14
v_call: TRBV4-2
cdr3_aa: ASSQEGTRPSSEQF

j_call: TRBJ2-1
cdr3_length: 12
v_call: TRBV5-1
cdr3_aa: ASSFSVQNNEQF

j_call: TRBJ1-5
cdr3_length: 13
v_call: TRBV15
cdr3_aa: ATSRDRGWNQPQH

j_call: TRBJ2-1
cdr3_length: 12
v_call: TRBV12-5
cdr3_aa: ASGLAEGKPKQF

j_call: TRBJ2-4
cdr3_length: 13
v_call: TRBV18
cdr3_aa: ASSPPDRAKNIQY

j_call: TRBJ2-1
cdr3_length: 13
v_call: TRBV30
cdr3_aa: AWETLAGAGNEQF

j_call: TRBJ2-1
cdr3_length: 14
v_call: TRBV4-1
cdr3_aa: ASSQSPREPNNEQF

j_call: TRBJ1-2
cdr3_length: 9
v_call: TRBV30
cdr3_aa: AWSVQDGYT

j_call: TRBJ2-1
cdr3_length: 14
v_call: TRBV4-3
cdr3_aa: ASSQGLGSGDNEQF

j_call: TRBJ2-3
cdr3_length: 12
v_call: TRBV29-1
cdr3_aa: SVEDLGGRDTQY

j_call: TRBJ2-1
cdr3_length: 10
v_call: TRBV6-5
cdr3_aa: ASSPGFSEQF

j_call: TRBJ2-7
cdr3_length: 13
v_call: TRBV29-1
cdr3_aa: SVKGLAGLSYEQY

j_call: TRBJ2-7
cdr3_length: 13
v_call: TRBV5-1
cdr3_aa: ASSLDGTPSYEQY

j_call: TRBJ2-3
cdr3_length: 10
v_call: TRBV7-2
cdr3_aa: ASDRTTDTQY

j_call: TRBJ2-7
cdr3_length: 13
v_call: TRBV5-1
cdr3_aa: ASSPRDRAPYEQY

j_call: TRBJ2-3
cdr3_length: 13
v_call: TRBV2
cdr3_aa: ASSDPGSGADTQY

j_call: TRBJ2-5
cdr3_length: 11
v_call: TRBV27
cdr3_aa: ASRIGGRETQY

j_call: TRBJ2-7
cdr3_length: 9
v_call: TRBV6-5
cdr3_aa: ASSLLYEQY

j_call: TRBJ2-1
cdr3_length: 14
v_call: TRBV7-7
cdr3_aa: ASSLGTSGRMNEQF

j_call: TRBJ1-2
cdr3_length: 12
v_call: TRBV7-2
cdr3_aa: ASSLNRGRGGYT

j_call: TRBJ1-5
cdr3_length: 13
v_call: TRBV27
cdr3_aa: ASSPRTGSNQPQH

j_call: TRBJ1-1
cdr3_length: 11
v_call: TRBV7-9
cdr3_aa: ASSLGGDTEAF

j_call: TRBJ2-3
cdr3_length: 13
v_call: TRBV13
cdr3_aa: ASSLYGGSTDTQY

j_call: TRBJ2-7
cdr3_length: 11
v_call: TRBV6-5
cdr3_aa: ASLDRPYYEQY

j_call: TRBJ2-3
cdr3_length: 13
v_call: TRBV7-2
cdr3_aa: ASSLQTGPKDTQY

j_call: TRBJ2-1
cdr3_length: 15
v_call: TRBV4-3
cdr3_aa: ASSQDYRTSANNEQF

j_call: TRBJ2-7
cdr3_length: 11
v_call: TRBV30
cdr3_aa: AWSEDRGDEQY

j_call: TRBJ2-7
cdr3_length: 9
v_call: TRBV28
cdr3_aa: ASSFNYEQY

j_call: TRBJ1-4
cdr3_length: 15
v_call: TRBV30
cdr3_aa: AWSAGTGTSLAEKLF

j_call: TRBJ2-1
cdr3_length: 12
v_call: TRBV29-1
cdr3_aa: SAGGLGNYNEQF

j_call: TRBJ2-7
cdr3_length: 16
v_call: TRBV7-8
cdr3_aa: ASSSGGGLAGGSYEQY

j_call: TRBJ2-7
cdr3_length: 13
v_call: TRBV28
cdr3_aa: ASSPWGSGGYEQY

j_call: TRBJ2-7
cdr3_length: 13
v_call: TRBV18
cdr3_aa: ASSPREASVYEQY

j_call: TRBJ2-7
cdr3_length: 14
v_call: TRBV9
cdr3_aa: ASSPTSGRLTYEQY

j_call: TRBJ1-5
cdr3_length: 11
v_call: TRBV19
cdr3_aa: ASSGGLRQPQH

j_call: TRBJ1-1
cdr3_length: 13
v_call: TRBV30
cdr3_aa: AWSVRPGLNTEAF

j_call: TRBJ2-1
cdr3_length: 11
v_call: TRBV7-6
cdr3_aa: ASSRVRFNEQF

j_call: TRBJ2-7
cdr3_length: 9
v_call: TRBV20-1
cdr3_aa: SASLSYEQY

j_call: TRBJ1-2
cdr3_length: 9
v_call: TRBV20-1
cdr3_aa: SASREYGYT

j_call: TRBJ2-1
cdr3_length: 14
v_call: TRBV29-1
cdr3_aa: SVDRYAGTVKGEQF

j_call: TRBJ2-3
cdr3_length: 13
v_call: TRBV29-1
cdr3_aa: SVEVRRERTDTQY

j_call: TRBJ2-5
cdr3_length: 10
v_call: TRBV19
cdr3_aa: ASSFPGGTQY

j_call: TRBJ2-2
cdr3_length: 17
v_call: TRBV7-8
cdr3_aa: ASSPDRHPLPANTGELF

j_call: TRBJ2-7
cdr3_length: 12
v_call: TRBV18
cdr3_aa: ASSPPGSPYEQY